These T cell receptor beta chains were read from a single sample in a study of cytomegalovirus exposure and HLA in healthy donors. Some clones are missing from TCRdb's copy, which holds only in-frame ones; the method was immunoSEQ multiplex PCR. Altogether about 100,000 clones are present, around 73% being singletons, with the ten largest covering 7.8%. Sequencing was performed on PBMCs. These receptor sequences come from a man aged 30 to 45 in good health and CMV-seronegative. Each CDR3 is given without its conserved first and last residue.

V	J	CDR3
TRBV2	TRBJ1-5	ASNHRGQVSPQH
TRBV18	TRBJ2-1	ASSPTKNSYNEQF
TRBV4-1	TRBJ2-7	ASSQDGRRLAGYEQY
TRBV9	TRBJ2-1	ASSQTAGVGNEQF
TRBV5-6	TRBJ1-4	ASRLQGGNEKLF
TRBV25-1	TRBJ1-1	ASSDSSGGDTEAF
TRBV18	TRBJ1-4	ASSIQGSGEKLF
TRBV11-2	TRBJ2-5	ASSLEVIGKETQY
TRBV6-5	NA	ASSYSVGRGSDEQY
TRBV28	TRBJ1-5	ASSDGTGRFLESNQPQH
TRBV11-2	TRBJ2-2	ASSFGQGSTGELF
TRBV11-2	TRBJ2-1	ASSLIALYNEQF
TRBV4-2	TRBJ1-4	ASSQDWAATNEKLF
TRBV10-2	TRBJ2-5	ASSESGRLAGGMGETQY
TRBV6-1	TRBJ2-5	ASVTSGGADETQY
TRBV5-1	TRBJ2-5	ASSLGGLTQETQY
TRBV5-1	TRBJ1-6	ASSPRTDSSYNSPLH
TRBV4-1	TRBJ2-3	ASSQGLAGERTQY
TRBV7-9	TRBJ2-7	SSSPRKAGGAYEQY
TRBV9	TRBJ1-3	ASSVVGGSGNTIY
TRBV10-3	TRBJ2-7	AISESIVAAGPSGSYEQY
TRBV28	TRBJ1-2	ASSPTPGYSGYT